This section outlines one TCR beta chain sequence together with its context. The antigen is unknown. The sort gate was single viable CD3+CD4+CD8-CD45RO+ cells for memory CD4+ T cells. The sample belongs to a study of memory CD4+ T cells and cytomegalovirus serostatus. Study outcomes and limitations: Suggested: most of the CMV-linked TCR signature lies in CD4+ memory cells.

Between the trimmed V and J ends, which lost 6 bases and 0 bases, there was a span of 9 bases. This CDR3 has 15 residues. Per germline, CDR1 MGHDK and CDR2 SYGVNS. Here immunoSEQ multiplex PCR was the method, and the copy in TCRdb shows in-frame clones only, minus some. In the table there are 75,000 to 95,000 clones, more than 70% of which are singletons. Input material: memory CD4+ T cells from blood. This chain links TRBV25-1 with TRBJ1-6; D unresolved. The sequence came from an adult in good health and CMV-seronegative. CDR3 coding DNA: TGTGCCAGCAGCTTGCATAGCTCCTATAATTCACCCCTCCACTTT. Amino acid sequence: CASSLHSSYNSPLHF.